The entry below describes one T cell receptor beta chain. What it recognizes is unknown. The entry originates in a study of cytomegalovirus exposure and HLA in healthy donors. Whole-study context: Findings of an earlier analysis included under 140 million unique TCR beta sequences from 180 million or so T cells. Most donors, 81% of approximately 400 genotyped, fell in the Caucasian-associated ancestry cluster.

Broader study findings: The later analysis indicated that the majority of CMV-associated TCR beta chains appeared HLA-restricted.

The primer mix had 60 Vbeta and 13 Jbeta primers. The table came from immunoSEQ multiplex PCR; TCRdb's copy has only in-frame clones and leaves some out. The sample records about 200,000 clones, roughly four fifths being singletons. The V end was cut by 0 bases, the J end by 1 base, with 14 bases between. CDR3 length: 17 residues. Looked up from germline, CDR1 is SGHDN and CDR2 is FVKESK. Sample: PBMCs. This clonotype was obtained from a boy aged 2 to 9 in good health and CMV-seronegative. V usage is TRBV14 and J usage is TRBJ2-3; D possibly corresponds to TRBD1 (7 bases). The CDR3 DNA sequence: TGTGCCAGCAGCCAAGATTGGCGGGACAGAGGCACAGATACGCAGTATTTT. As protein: CASSQDWRDRGTDTQYF.